A single T cell receptor (beta chain) is shown here with its context. Its specificity is unknown. The data stem from a study of cytomegalovirus exposure and HLA in healthy donors. As for the study in general: Earlier results showed roughly 120 million unique TCR beta sequences derived from 150 million to 200 million T cells. Whole-study findings and limits: 164 TCR beta chains were listed as cytomegalovirus-associated. In a later analysis, at a false discovery rate of 0.05, approximately 18,000 TCR beta sequences were associated with HLA alleles. A missense variant in DCLRE1C was later tied to TCR beta V- and J-gene trimming.

Amplification used 60 Vbeta primers and 13 Jbeta primers. TCRdb's copy holds only in-frame clones and misses some; the assay was immunoSEQ multiplex PCR. Of about 210,000 clones detected, about four fifths appear once; the ten largest clones hold 9.5% to 13%. The sequence was collected from a woman in her forties or fifties in good health and CMV-seropositive. The specimen was PBMCs.

CDR3 coding DNA: TGTGCCAGCAGCCGTGGGACAGCCACCCTTGGCACAGATACGCAGTATTTT. It translates to CASSRGTATLGTDTQYF. The V and J genes are TRBV7-9 and TRBJ2-3, with 7 bases lining up with TRBD1. In germline, CDR1 is SEHNR, CDR2 FQNEAQ (reference sequence). V shed 5 bases, J shed 1 base, and the junction held 12 bases outside the gene matches. CDR3 length: 17 residues. The complete variable domain, with remaining parts taken from reference TRBV7-9 and TRBJ2-3, reads DTGVSQNPRHKITKRGQNVTFRCDPISEHNRLYWYRQTLGQGPEFLTYFQNEAQLEKSRLLSDRFSAERPKGSFSTLEIQRTEQGDSAMYLCASSRGTATLGTDTQYFGPGTRLTVL.